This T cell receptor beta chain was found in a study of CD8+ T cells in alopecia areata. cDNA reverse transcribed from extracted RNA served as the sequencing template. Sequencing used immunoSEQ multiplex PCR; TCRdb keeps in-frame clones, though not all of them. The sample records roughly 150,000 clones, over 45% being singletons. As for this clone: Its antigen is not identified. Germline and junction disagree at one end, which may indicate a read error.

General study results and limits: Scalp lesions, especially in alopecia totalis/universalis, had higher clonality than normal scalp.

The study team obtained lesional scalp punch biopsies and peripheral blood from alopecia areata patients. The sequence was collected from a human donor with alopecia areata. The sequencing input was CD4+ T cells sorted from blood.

CDR3 protein: CASREGTGGQPQHF. As DNA, the CDR3 is TGTGCCAGCAGGGAAGGGACAGGGGGTCAGCCCCAGCATTTT. The gene calls are TRBV2 and TRBJ1-5, with TRBD1 matching over 11 bases. Germline V gene sequence: CDR1 SNHLY, CDR2 FYNNEI. The CDR3 totals 14 residues.